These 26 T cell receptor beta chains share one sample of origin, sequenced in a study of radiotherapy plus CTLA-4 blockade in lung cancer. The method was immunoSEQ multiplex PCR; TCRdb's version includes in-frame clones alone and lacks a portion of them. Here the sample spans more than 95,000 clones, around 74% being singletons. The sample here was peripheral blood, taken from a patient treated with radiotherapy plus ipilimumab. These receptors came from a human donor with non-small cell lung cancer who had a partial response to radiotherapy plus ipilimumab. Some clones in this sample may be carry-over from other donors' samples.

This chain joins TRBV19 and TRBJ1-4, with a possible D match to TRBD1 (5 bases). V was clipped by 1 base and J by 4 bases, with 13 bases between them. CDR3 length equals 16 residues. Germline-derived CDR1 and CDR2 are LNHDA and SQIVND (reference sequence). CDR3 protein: CASSIGMTVDNEKLFF. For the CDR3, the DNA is TGTGCCAGTAGTATAGGGATGACAGTTGATAATGAAAAACTGTTTTTT.

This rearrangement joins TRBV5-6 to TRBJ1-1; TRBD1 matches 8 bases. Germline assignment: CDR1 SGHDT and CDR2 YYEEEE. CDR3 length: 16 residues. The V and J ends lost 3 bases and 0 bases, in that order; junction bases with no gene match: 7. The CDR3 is CASSSLDRDMNTEAFF. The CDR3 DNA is TGTGCCAGCAGCTCCCTGGACAGGGACATGAACACTGAAGCTTTCTTT. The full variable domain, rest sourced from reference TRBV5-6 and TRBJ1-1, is DAGVTQSPTHLIKTRGQQVTLRCSPKSGHDTVSWYQQALGQGPQFIFQYYEEEERQRGNFPDRFSGHQFPNYSSELNVNALLLGDSALYLCASSSLDRDMNTEAFFGQGTRLTVV.

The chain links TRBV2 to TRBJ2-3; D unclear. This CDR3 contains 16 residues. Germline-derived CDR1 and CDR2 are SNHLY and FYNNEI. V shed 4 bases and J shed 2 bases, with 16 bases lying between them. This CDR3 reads CASSVLVNSATDTQYF. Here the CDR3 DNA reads TGTGCCAGCAGTGTGTTGGTCAACTCTGCCACAGATACGCAGTATTTT.

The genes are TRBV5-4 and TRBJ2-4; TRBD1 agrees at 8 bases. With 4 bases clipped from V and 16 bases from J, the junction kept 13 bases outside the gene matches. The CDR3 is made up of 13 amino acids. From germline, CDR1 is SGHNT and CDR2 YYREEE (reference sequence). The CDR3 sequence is CASSVQDRGRKYF. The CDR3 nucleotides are TGTGCCAGCAGCGTACAAGACAGGGGTAGGAAATACTTC.

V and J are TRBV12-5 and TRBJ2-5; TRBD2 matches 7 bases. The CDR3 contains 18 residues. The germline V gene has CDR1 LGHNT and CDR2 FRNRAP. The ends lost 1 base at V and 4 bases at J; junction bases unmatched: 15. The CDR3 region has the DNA TGTGCTAGTGGTTTGGCACGGGGGGTACAGCTTCGAGGAGAGACCCAGTACTTC. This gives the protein CASGLARGVQLRGETQYF.

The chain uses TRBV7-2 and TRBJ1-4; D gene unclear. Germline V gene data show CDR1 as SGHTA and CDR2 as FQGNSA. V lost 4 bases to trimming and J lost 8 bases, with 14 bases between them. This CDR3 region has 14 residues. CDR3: CASSYPGFGEKLFF. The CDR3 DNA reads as TGTGCCAGCAGCTATCCGGGGTTCGGCGAAAAACTGTTTTTT.

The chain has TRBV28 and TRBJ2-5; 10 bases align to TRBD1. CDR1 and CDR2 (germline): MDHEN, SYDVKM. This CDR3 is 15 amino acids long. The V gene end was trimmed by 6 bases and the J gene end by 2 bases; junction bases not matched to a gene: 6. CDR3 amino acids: CASSLGQGGQETQYF. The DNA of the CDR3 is TGTGCCAGCAGCCTCGGACAGGGGGGACAAGAGACCCAGTACTTC.

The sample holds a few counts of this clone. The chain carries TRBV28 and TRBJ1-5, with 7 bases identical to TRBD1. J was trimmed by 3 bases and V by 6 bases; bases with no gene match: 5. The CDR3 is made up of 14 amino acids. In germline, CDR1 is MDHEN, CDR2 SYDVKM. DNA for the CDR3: TGTGCCAGCAGACGCAGGGGGAACAATCAGCCCCAGCATTTT. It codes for CASRRRGNNQPQHF. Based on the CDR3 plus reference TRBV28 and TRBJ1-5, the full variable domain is DVKVTQSSRYLVKRTGEKVFLECVQDMDHENMFWYRQDPGLGLRLIYFSYDVKMKEKGDIPEGYSVSREKKERFSLILESASTNQTSMYLCASRRRGNNQPQHFGDGTRLSIL.

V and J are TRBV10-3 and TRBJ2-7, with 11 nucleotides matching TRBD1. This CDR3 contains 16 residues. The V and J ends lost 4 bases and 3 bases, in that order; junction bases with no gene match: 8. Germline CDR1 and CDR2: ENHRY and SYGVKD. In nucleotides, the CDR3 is TGTGCCATCAGTGGATTCTCGGGGACAGGGGGCTACGAGCAGTACTTC. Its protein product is CAISGFSGTGGYEQYF.

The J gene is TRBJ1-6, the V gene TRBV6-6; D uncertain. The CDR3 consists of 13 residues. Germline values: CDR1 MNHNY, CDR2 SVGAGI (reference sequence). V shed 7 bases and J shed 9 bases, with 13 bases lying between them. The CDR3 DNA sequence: TGTGCCAGCACCTCCATCGGGATTTCACCCCTCCACTTT. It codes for CASTSIGISPLHF.

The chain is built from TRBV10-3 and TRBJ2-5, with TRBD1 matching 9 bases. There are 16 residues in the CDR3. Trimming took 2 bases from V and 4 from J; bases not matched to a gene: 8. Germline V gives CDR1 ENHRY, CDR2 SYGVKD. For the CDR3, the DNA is TGTGCCATCAGTGAGCCGGGGACAGGGAGCCGAGAGACCCAGTACTTC. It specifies CAISEPGTGSRETQYF.

Here the CDR3 DNA reads TGTGCCACCAGCCCTAAGACAAGACAGACCCTCTACAATGAGCAGTTCTTC. Translating gives CATSPKTRQTLYNEQFF. The gene calls are TRBV15 and TRBJ2-1, with D tentatively TRBD1 (5 bases). In germline, CDR1 is LNHNV, CDR2 YYDKDF (reference sequence). Trimming stripped 5 bases from V and 3 bases from J, with 20 bases between. There are 17 residues in the CDR3.

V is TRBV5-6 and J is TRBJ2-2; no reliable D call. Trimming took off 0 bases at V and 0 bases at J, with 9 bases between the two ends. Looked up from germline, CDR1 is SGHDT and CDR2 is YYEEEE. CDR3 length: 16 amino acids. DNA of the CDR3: TGTGCCAGCAGCTTGGCTTTGCTAACGAACACCGGGGAGCTGTTTTTT. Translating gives CASSLALLTNTGELFF.

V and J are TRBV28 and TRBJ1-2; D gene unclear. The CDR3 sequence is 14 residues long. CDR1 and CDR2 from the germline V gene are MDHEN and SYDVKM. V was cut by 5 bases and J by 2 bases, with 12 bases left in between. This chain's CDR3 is CASSGLGRNYGYTF. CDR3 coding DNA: TGTGCCAGCAGTGGTTTGGGCCGGAACTATGGCTACACCTTC.

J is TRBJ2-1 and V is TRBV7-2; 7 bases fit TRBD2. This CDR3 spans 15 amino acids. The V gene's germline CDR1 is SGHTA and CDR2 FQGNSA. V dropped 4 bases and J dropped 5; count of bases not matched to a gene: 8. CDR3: CASSCPKGTNNEQFF. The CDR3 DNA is TGTGCCAGCAGCTGCCCGAAAGGGACTAACAATGAGCAGTTCTTC.

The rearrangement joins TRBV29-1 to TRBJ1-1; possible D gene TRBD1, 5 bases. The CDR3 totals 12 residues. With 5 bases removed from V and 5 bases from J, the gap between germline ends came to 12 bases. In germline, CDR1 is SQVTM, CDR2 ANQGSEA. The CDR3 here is CSVSGGRTEAFF. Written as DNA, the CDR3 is TGCAGCGTTTCGGGGGGGAGGACTGAAGCTTTCTTT.

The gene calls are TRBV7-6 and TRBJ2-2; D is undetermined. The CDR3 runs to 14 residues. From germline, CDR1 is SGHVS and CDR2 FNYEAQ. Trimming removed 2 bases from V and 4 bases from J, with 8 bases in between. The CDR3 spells CASSLRVSTGELFF. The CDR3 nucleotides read TGTGCCAGCAGCTTACGAGTTAGCACCGGGGAGCTGTTTTTT.

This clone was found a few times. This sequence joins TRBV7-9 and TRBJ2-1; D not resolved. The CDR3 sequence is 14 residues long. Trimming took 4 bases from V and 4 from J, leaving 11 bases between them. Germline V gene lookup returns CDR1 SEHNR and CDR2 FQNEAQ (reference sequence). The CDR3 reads CASSSVSVYNEQFF. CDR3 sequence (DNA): TGTGCCAGCAGCTCCGTCTCGGTGTACAATGAGCAGTTCTTC. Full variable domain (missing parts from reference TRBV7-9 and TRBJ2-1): DTGVSQNPRHKITKRGQNVTFRCDPISEHNRLYWYRQTLGQGPEFLTYFQNEAQLEKSRLLSDRFSAERPKGSFSTLEIQRTEQGDSAMYLCASSSVSVYNEQFFGPGTRLTVL.

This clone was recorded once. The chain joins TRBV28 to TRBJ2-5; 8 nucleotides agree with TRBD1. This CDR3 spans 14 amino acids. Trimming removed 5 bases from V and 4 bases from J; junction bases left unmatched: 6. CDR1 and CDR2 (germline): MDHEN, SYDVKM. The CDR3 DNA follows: TGTGCCAGCAGTAACCCAGGGGGCTTAGAGACCCAGTACTTC. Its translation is CASSNPGGLETQYF.

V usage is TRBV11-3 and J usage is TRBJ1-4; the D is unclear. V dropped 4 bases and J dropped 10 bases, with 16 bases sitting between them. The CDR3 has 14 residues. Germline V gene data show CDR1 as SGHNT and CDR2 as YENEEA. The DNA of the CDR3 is TGTGCCAGCAGCTCTCGGATACCGGGGTCAAAACTGTTTTTT. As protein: CASSSRIPGSKLFF.

The CDR3 nucleotides are TGTGCCTGGAGGATACTAGCGGGAGACTTTCGCGAGCAGTACTTC. Protein: CAWRILAGDFREQYF. The V and J genes are TRBV30 and TRBJ2-7, with 11 positions matching TRBD2. Germline V gene lookup returns CDR1 GTSNPN and CDR2 SVGIG (reference sequence). This CDR3 comprises 15 residues. V shed 3 bases and J 6 bases; nucleotides not matched to a gene: 10.

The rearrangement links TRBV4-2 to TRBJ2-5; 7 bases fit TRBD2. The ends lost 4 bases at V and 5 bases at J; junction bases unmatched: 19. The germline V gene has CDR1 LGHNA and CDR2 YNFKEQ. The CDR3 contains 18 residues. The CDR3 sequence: CASSLGPTGTTSAETQYF. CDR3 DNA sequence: TGTGCCAGCAGCCTAGGCCCGACCGGGACTACCTCGGCCGAGACCCAGTACTTC.

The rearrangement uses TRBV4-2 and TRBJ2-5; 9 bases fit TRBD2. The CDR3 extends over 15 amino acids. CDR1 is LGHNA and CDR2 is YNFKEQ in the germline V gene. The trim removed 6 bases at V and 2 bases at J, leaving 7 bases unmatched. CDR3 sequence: CASRGGGGGQETQYF. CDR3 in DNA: TGTGCCAGCAGAGGGGGCGGGGGGGGGCAAGAGACCCAGTACTTC.

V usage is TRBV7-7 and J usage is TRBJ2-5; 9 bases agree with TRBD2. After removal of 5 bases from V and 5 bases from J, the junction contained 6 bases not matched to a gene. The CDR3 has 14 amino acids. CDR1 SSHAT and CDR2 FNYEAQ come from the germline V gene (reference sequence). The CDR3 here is CASSRRGLAETQYF. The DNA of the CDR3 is TGTGCCAGCAGCCGCCGGGGACTAGCCGAGACCCAGTACTTC. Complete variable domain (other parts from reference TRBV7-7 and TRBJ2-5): GAGVSQSPRYKVTKRGQDVTLRCDPISSHATLYWYQQALGQGPEFLTYFNYEAQPDKSGLPSDRFSAERPEGSISTLTIQRTEQRDSAMYRCASSRRGLAETQYFGPGTRLLVL.

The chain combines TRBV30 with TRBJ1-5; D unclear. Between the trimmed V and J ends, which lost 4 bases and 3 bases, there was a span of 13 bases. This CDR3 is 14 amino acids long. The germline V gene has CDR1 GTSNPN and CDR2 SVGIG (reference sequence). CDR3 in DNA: TGTGCCTGGACAAAGGCCGGGTTCAATCAGCCCCAGCATTTT. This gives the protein CAWTKAGFNQPQHF.

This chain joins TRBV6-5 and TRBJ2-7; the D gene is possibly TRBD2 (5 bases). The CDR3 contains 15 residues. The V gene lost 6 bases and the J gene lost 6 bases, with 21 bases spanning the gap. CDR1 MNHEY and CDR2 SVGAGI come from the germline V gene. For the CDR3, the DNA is TGTGCCAGCAGCCCGACACTAGAGATCTTAGGCGAGCAGTACTTC. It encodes CASSPTLEILGEQYF.